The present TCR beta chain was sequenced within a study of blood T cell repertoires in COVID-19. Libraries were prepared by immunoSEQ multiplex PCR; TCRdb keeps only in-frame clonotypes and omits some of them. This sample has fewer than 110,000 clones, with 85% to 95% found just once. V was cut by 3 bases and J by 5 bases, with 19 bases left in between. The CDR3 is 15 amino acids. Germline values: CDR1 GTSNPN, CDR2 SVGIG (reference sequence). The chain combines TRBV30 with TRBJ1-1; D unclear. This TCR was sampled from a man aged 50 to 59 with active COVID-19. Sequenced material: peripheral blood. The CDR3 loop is CAWRFLTRGLTEAFF. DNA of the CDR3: TGTGCCTGGAGGTTTTTGACGCGGGGTTTGACTGAAGCTTTCTTT.